The 14 T cell receptor beta chains reported below all come from one sample, sequenced in a study of identical twins. TCRdb itself ran the 5' RACE reads through MiXCR, one entry per CDR3 protein. The sample holds approximately 470,000 distinct CDR3 sequences; 11% to 15% are singletons and the top ten take 0.52%. These data were also filed under a second study, of yellow fever vaccine responses in identical twins.

The specimen sequenced was CD4+ T cells sorted from blood. The receptors derive from a woman under 30 in good health.

This clonotype was picked up many times. V is TRBV3-1 and J is TRBJ1-1; D not resolved. Germline CDR1 is LGHDT and CDR2 is YNNKEL (reference sequence). V was trimmed by 5 bases and J by 5 bases, leaving 18 bases between them. The CDR3 is 15 amino acids. Here the CDR3 reads CASSIYPGKGTEAFF. CDR3 in DNA: TGTGCCAGCAGCATCTACCCCGGAAAAGGGACTGAAGCTTTCTTT.

This sequence joins TRBV5-1 and TRBJ1-6, with D unresolved. The CDR3 has 15 residues. Germline V lookup: CDR1 SGHRS, CDR2 YFSETQ. Between the trimmed V and J ends, which lost 0 bases and 2 bases, there was a span of 6 bases. The CDR3 DNA is TGCGCCAGCAGCTTGGAGGCGGCCTATAATTCACCCCTCCACTTT. Encoded protein: CASSLEAAYNSPLHF. Full variable domain (rest looked up from reference TRBV5-1 and TRBJ1-6): KAGVTQTPRYLIKTRGQQVTLSCSPISGHRSVSWYQQTPGQGLQFLFEYFSETQRNKGNFPGRFSGRQFSNSRSEMNVSTLELGDSALYLCASSLEAAYNSPLHFGNGTRLTVT.

This clonotype was seen at least ten times. CDR3 DNA: TGCGCCAGCAGCTTGGGTCGGGACGGGGAGCTGTTTTTT. Translation: CASSLGRDGELFF. This rearrangement joins TRBV5-1 to TRBJ2-2; maybe TRBD2 (5 bases). The CDR3 covers 13 residues. Trimming removed 0 bases from V and 7 bases from J, with 7 bases in between. Germline V gene sequence: CDR1 SGHRS, CDR2 YFSETQ. Supplemented by reference TRBV5-1 and TRBJ2-2, the full variable domain reads KAGVTQTPRYLIKTRGQQVTLSCSPISGHRSVSWYQQTPGQGLQFLFEYFSETQRNKGNFPGRFSGRQFSNSRSEMNVSTLELGDSALYLCASSLGRDGELFFGEGSRLTVL.

The chain uses TRBV28 and TRBJ1-1, with TRBD1 identical over 9 bases. Germline V lookup: CDR1 MDHEN, CDR2 SYDVKM. The CDR3 contains 16 residues. Trimming removed 8 bases from V and 7 bases from J; junction bases left unmatched: 17. Here the CDR3 reads CASGEQSTGGVGEAFF. The DNA of the CDR3 is TGTGCCAGCGGTGAGCAATCCACAGGGGGCGTAGGTGAAGCTTTCTTT.

This clonotype appeared once. The chain employs TRBV10-2 and TRBJ2-7; TRBD2 matches 15 bases. The CDR3 extends over 16 amino acids. The ends lost 6 bases at V and 4 bases at J; junction bases unmatched: 7. Per germline, CDR1 WSHSY and CDR2 SAAADI. The CDR3 region is CASRGLAGGIGYEQYF. In DNA, the CDR3 is TGCGCCAGCAGGGGACTAGCGGGAGGTATAGGGTACGAGCAGTACTTC.

This clonotype occurred a few times. The chain uses TRBV2 and TRBJ1-5; D call uncertain. Germline V gene sequence: CDR1 SNHLY, CDR2 FYNNEI. V gave up 1 base and J gave up 0 bases, with 7 bases separating them. This CDR3 is 15 amino acids long. The CDR3 here is CASSEGLYSNQPQHF. Written as DNA, the CDR3 is TGTGCCAGCAGTGAAGGGCTTTATAGCAATCAGCCCCAGCATTTT.

The chain has TRBV10-3 and TRBJ2-2; 8 nucleotides match TRBD1. The J segment lost 3 bases and the V segment lost 2 bases, leaving 2 bases of the junction unmatched. The CDR3 loop spans 15 amino acids. From germline, CDR1 is ENHRY and CDR2 SYGVKD. CDR3 coding DNA: TGTGCCATCAGTGAGGCGACAGGGGACACCGGGGAGCTGTTTTTT. The encoded protein is CAISEATGDTGELFF.

In this sample, this clonotype turned up many times. The chain uses TRBV20-1 and TRBJ2-3; TRBD2 agrees at 8 bases. V lost 5 bases, J lost 4 bases, and 8 bases stayed unmatched. The CDR3 sequence is 14 residues long. Germline assignment: CDR1 DFQATT and CDR2 SNEGSKA (reference sequence). CDR3 region: CSALGSGGADTQYF. In DNA, the CDR3 is TGCAGTGCTCTCGGGAGCGGGGGCGCAGATACGCAGTATTTT.

This clonotype came up a few times. The chain combines TRBV10-3 with TRBJ2-2; the D is unclear. This CDR3 has 14 residues. The V and J ends lost 7 bases and 1 base respectively, with 10 bases between them. Germline assignment: CDR1 ENHRY and CDR2 SYGVKD. The CDR3 reads CAITSGENTGELFF. In DNA form, the CDR3 reads TGTGCCATCACTTCCGGAGAGAACACCGGGGAGCTGTTTTTT.

Only a few counts were recorded for this clonotype. V and J are TRBV6-2 or TRBV6-3 and TRBJ2-5; 8 nucleotides line up with TRBD1. Losses at the gene ends were 10 bases for V and 5 bases for J; bases not matched to a gene: 9. The V gene's germline CDR1 is MNHEY and CDR2 SVGEGT. The CDR3 covers 13 residues. CDR3 DNA sequence: TGTGCCACCAAGCAGGGGGCCTTGGAGACCCAGTACTTC. Translating it yields CATKQGALETQYF.

This clonotype turned up a few times. V gene TRBV20-1 combines with J gene TRBJ2-7; D call uncertain. Germline V gene lookup returns CDR1 DFQATT and CDR2 SNEGSKA (reference sequence). Trimming removed 3 bases at V and 2 bases at J, with 8 bases between. There are 12 residues in the CDR3. The CDR3 sequence is CSASGDTYEQYF. The CDR3 DNA reads TGCAGTGCTAGTGGGGATACCTACGAGCAGTACTTC.

The V call is TRBV29-1, the J call TRBJ2-3; 10 bases match TRBD2. With V trimmed by 2 bases and J by 1 base, 0 bases remained unmatched. Germline V gene sequence: CDR1 SQVTM, CDR2 ANQGSEA. The CDR3 covers 14 residues. The CDR3 DNA sequence: TGCAGCGTTGAAAGCGGGAGGGGCACAGATACGCAGTATTTT. Its protein is CSVESGRGTDTQYF.

In this sample, this clonotype turned up a few times. The chain combines TRBV5-1 with TRBJ2-3, with 8 positions matching TRBD2. From germline, CDR1 is SGHRS and CDR2 YFSETQ. The CDR3 runs 16 residues. The V and J ends lost 0 bases and 6 bases, in that order; junction bases with no gene match: 9. The CDR3 sequence: CASSLDVLADTDTQYF. CDR3 DNA: TGCGCCAGCAGCTTGGATGTACTAGCGGATACGGATACGCAGTATTTT. The complete variable domain, with remaining parts taken from reference TRBV5-1 and TRBJ2-3, reads KAGVTQTPRYLIKTRGQQVTLSCSPISGHRSVSWYQQTPGQGLQFLFEYFSETQRNKGNFPGRFSGRQFSNSRSEMNVSTLELGDSALYLCASSLDVLADTDTQYFGPGTRLTVL.

This rearrangement joins TRBV7-9 to TRBJ1-6; no clear D. CDR3 length equals 14 residues. Per germline, CDR1 SEHNR and CDR2 FQNEAQ (reference sequence). V shed 2 bases and J shed 4 bases, with 6 bases lying between them. The CDR3 protein is CASSLNSYNSPLHF. Here the CDR3 DNA reads TGTGCCAGCAGCTTAAACAGTTATAATTCACCCCTCCACTTT.